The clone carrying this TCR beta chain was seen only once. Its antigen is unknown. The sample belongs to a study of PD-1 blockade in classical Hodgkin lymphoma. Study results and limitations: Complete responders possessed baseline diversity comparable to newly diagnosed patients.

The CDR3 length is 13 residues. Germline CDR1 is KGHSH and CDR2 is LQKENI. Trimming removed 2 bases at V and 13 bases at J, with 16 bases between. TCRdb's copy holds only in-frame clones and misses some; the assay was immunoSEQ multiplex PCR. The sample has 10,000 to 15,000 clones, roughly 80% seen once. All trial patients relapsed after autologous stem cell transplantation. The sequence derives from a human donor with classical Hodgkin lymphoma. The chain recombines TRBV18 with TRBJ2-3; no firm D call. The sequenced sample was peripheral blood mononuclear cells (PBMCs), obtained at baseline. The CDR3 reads CASSPTSGGFEYF. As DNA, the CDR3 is TGTGCCAGCTCACCAACGTCGGGTGGGTTTGAGTATTTT.